This T cell receptor beta chain was sequenced during a study of blood T cell repertoires in COVID-19. V shed 5 bases and J 0 bases; nucleotides not matched to a gene: 10. The length of the CDR3 is 17 residues. The germline CDR1 and CDR2 sequences are SGHVS and FNYEAQ. Participants were aged roughly 18 to 90 years, lived in over 20 US areas, and enrolled virtually. Profiled with immunoSEQ multiplex PCR; TCRdb holds only in-frame clones, not every one. The profile shows a few hundred thousand clones, roughly 88% of them singletons. Sequences were obtained from PBMCs or T cells enriched from blood (not recorded which). The chain employs TRBV7-6 and TRBJ1-5; TRBD1 aligns across 7 bases. The TCR originated in a woman in her 40s who had recovered from COVID-19. This CDR3 is CASSMPDRSDSNQPQHF. The CDR3 region has the DNA TGTGCCAGCAGCATGCCGGACAGGTCAGATAGCAATCAGCCCCAGCATTTT.